This T cell receptor beta chain was sequenced for a study of CD8 T cells in Susac syndrome. RNA totalling 0.5 to 1 ug underwent reverse transcription with random hexamers. Each CDR3 protein is one row after TCRdb ran MiXCR on the immunoSEQ multiplex PCR reads. The sample lists 100,000 to 150,000 distinct CDR3 sequences, over 85% seen once, with less than 0.25% in the top ten. The germline CDR1 and CDR2 sequences are MNHEY and SVGEGT. V was shortened by 6 bases and J by 3 bases, with 18 bases between the two germline ends. CDR3 size: 15 residues. In blood CD8+ and CD4+ T cells, TCR beta underwent sequencing.

What was sequenced was CD8+ T cells from PBMCs. The TCR originated in a human donor with Susac syndrome. The gene calls are TRBV6-2 or TRBV6-3 and TRBJ2-7; D is unclear. The CDR3 region is CASRDPWLRSYEQYF. The CDR3 DNA follows: TGTGCCAGCAGGGACCCCTGGCTCAGAAGCTACGAGCAGTACTTC.